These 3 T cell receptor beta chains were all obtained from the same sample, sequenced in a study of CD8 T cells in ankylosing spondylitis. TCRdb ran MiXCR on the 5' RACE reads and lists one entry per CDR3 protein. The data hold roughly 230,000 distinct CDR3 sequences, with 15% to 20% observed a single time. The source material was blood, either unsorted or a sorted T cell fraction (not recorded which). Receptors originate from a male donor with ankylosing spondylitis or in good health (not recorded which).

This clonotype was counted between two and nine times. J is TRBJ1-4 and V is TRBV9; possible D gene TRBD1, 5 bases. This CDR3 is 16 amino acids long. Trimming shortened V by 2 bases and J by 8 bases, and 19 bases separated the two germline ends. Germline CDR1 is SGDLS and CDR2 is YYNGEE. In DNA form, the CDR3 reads TGTGCCAGCAGCGTCGGTCCTCTCGGACAATCGGAAAAACTGTTTTTT. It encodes CASSVGPLGQSEKLFF.

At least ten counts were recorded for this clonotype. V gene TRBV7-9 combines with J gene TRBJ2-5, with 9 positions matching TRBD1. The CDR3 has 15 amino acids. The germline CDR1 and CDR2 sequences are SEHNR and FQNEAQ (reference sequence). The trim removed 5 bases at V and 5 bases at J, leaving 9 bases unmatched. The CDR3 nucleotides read TGTGCCAGCAGCCCCGGACAGGGGAATGGGGAGACCCAGTACTTC. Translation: CASSPGQGNGETQYF. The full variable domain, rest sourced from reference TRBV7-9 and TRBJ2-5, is DTGVSQNPRHKITKRGQNVTFRCDPISEHNRLYWYRQTLGQGPEFLTYFQNEAQLEKSRLLSDRFSAERPKGSFSTLEIQRTEQGDSAMYLCASSPGQGNGETQYFGPGTRLLVL.

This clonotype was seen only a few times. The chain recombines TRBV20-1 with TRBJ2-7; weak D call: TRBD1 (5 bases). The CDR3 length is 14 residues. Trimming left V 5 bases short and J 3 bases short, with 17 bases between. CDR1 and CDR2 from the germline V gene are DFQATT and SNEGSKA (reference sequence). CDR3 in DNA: TGCAGTGCTTCGGCCCAGGGCAGCGACTACGAGCAGTACTTC. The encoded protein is CSASAQGSDYEQYF.